These 13 T cell receptor beta chains share one sample of origin, sequenced in a study of T cells in Graves' hyperthyroidism and ophthalmopathy. TCR beta CDR3 regions were amplified from RNA. TCR CDR3 underwent first-round RT-PCR with the HTBI primer set. TCRdb ran MiXCR on the multiplex PCR reads and lists one entry per CDR3 protein. Among approximately 270,000 distinct CDR3 sequences listed, roughly 15% were seen once. Specimen: blood. The source is a woman aged 40-49 years with Graves' hyperthyroidism that later progressed to Graves' ophthalmopathy.

This clonotype appeared many times. The rearrangement links TRBV19 to TRBJ1-5; 7 nucleotides agree with TRBD1. Germline CDR1 reads LNHDA; CDR2 reads SQIVND (reference sequence). The CDR3 has 14 amino acids. Trimming took 2 bases from V and 6 from J; bases not matched to a gene: 4. The CDR3 bases are TGTGCCAGTAGTATAAGACAGGGCAGTCAGCCCCAGCATTTT. It yields the protein CASSIRQGSQPQHF.

The chain recombines TRBV5-8 with TRBJ1-1, with D perhaps matching TRBD1 (5 bases). The length of the CDR3 is 12 residues. Germline loops: CDR1 SGHTS, CDR2 YDEGEE. Trimming took off 7 bases at V and 5 bases at J, with 12 bases between the two ends. CDR3 protein: CASLREGTEAFF. CDR3 DNA sequence: TGTGCCAGCTTACGAGAGGGGACTGAAGCTTTCTTT.

Ten or more counts support this clonotype. The chain uses TRBV20-1 and TRBJ2-1; no clear D gene. Germline V gives CDR1 DFQATT, CDR2 SNEGSKA (reference sequence). The CDR3 is 12 amino acids. The V gene lost 3 bases and the J gene lost 10 bases, with 13 bases spanning the gap. The CDR3 reads CSASQFGREQFF. The CDR3 DNA reads as TGCAGTGCTAGTCAATTCGGCAGGGAGCAGTTCTTC.

The CDR3 is CASSPSRHEYEQYF. The DNA of the CDR3 is TGTGCCAGCTCACCGTCCCGACACGAGTACGAGCAGTACTTC. The chain combines TRBV18 with TRBJ2-7; D call uncertain. Trimming took off 3 bases at V and 4 bases at J, with 13 bases between the two ends. In germline, CDR1 is KGHSH, CDR2 LQKENI. The CDR3 runs to 14 residues.

This clonotype was counted only a few times. Without the conserved terminal phenylalanine or tryptophan, this CDR3 likely stems from a read error. In DNA form, the CDR3 reads TGTGCCAGCAGTTACTCTTTGGGACAGCCATCCTACGAGCAGTACCTC. It is translated as CASSYSLGQPSYEQYL. The chain couples TRBV6-5 to TRBJ2-7; 7 positions agree with TRBD1. The trim removed 0 bases at V and 1 base at J, leaving 6 bases unmatched. The CDR3 consists of 16 residues. Looked up from germline, CDR1 is MNHEY and CDR2 is SVGAGI.

Note on this clonotype: This may stem from a read error, because a much larger clone lies one nucleotide away. The chain couples TRBV5-6 to TRBJ2-7; 8 bases are shared with TRBD1. The germline CDR1 and CDR2 sequences are SGHDT and YYEEEE. V was pared by 5 bases and J by 6 bases, with 10 bases of the junction left unmatched. This CDR3 has 14 residues. CDR3 residues: CASSSGTGNSEQYF. CDR3 bases: TGTGCCAGCAGTTCGGGGACAGGTAACTCCGAGCAGTACTTC.

The rearrangement uses TRBV2 and TRBJ2-3, with 9 bases aligning to TRBD2. The germline V gene encodes CDR1 SNHLY and CDR2 FYNNEI. This CDR3 spans 14 amino acids. V was clipped by 8 bases and J by 0 bases; unmatched bases: 3. CDR3 nucleotides: TGTGCCAGCGTGGGACTAGCCAGCACAGATACGCAGTATTTT. It specifies CASVGLASTDTQYF.

This clonotype occurred a few times. The J gene is TRBJ2-3, the V gene TRBV5-4, with TRBD2 as a possible D gene (7 bases). V lost 0 bases to trimming and J lost 0 bases, with 11 bases between them. Germline-derived CDR1 and CDR2 are SGHNT and YYREEE (reference sequence). The CDR3 totals 16 residues. The CDR3 nucleotides are TGTGCCAGCAGCTTGGGGGGGGGCCAGAGCACAGATACGCAGTATTTT. This sequence encodes CASSLGGGQSTDTQYF.

The chain couples TRBV18 to TRBJ2-7; TRBD1 aligns across 8 bases. Per germline, CDR1 KGHSH and CDR2 LQKENI. CDR3 length: 13 residues. V was clipped by 4 bases and J by 3 bases; unmatched bases: 2. The CDR3 region is CASSRTGIYEQYF. CDR3 coding DNA: TGTGCCAGCTCACGGACAGGGATCTACGAGCAGTACTTC. The whole variable domain, filled in from reference TRBV18 and TRBJ2-7, reads NAGVMQNPRHLVRRRGQEARLRCSPMKGHSHVYWYRQLPEEGLKFMVYLQKENIIDESGMPKERFSAEFPKEGPSILRIQQVVRGDSAAYFCASSRTGIYEQYFGPGTRLTVT.

This chain connects TRBV30 to TRBJ2-5; 7 bases match TRBD1. The ends lost 1 base at V and 4 bases at J; junction bases unmatched: 0. Looked up from germline, CDR1 is GTSNPN and CDR2 is SVGIG (reference sequence). The length of the CDR3 is 12 residues. This CDR3 is CAWSAGGETQYF. The CDR3 bases are TGTGCCTGGAGTGCAGGGGGAGAGACCCAGTACTTC.

Many counts were recorded for this clonotype. The chain links TRBV2 to TRBJ2-5; a possible D gene is TRBD2 (5 bases). Trimming took 4 bases from V and 2 from J, leaving 11 bases between them. The germline gives CDR1 SNHLY, CDR2 FYNNEI. This CDR3 has 14 amino acids. In DNA, the CDR3 is TGTGCCAGCAGTGCATCAGCGGCTCAAGAGACCCAGTACTTC. Protein: CASSASAAQETQYF.

This clonotype was recorded at least ten times. The chain employs TRBV6-5 and TRBJ1-2; 9 bases align to TRBD1. The V segment lost 0 bases and the J segment 7 bases; nucleotides outside the gene matches: 6. Germline CDR1 and CDR2: MNHEY and SVGAGI. This CDR3 comprises 15 residues. The CDR3 region has the DNA TGTGCCAGCAGTTACTCGAACAGGGGGCTAAGTGGCTACACCTTC. This translates into CASSYSNRGLSGYTF.

The chain uses TRBV12-3 or TRBV12-4 and TRBJ2-7; maybe TRBD2 (6 bases). V was cut by 4 bases and J by 3 bases, with 13 bases left in between. The CDR3 is 14 residues long. The CDR3 region has the DNA TGTGCCAGCAGTTCCCCGGAGGGCAGCTACGAGCAGTACTTC. This gives the protein CASSSPEGSYEQYF.